These 19 T cell receptor beta chains originate from one sample sequenced in a study of response to subunit inactivated influenza vaccine. Each CDR3 protein gets one entry after TCRdb re-called the RT-PCR reads with MiXCR. The table records approximately 500,000 distinct CDR3 sequences, 14% of them present only once. Material: PBMCs from blood, obtained roughly 13 days after vaccination. Receptors were obtained from a man aged 50 to 59 who received an inactivated influenza vaccine.

This clonotype has at least ten counts. The junction shows a germline mismatch at one end, possibly a read error. CDR3 bases: TGTGCCAGCAGCTTAGGACAGGGACCCTACAATGAGCAGTTCTTC. Protein product: CASSLGQGPYNEQFF. The V call is TRBV12-3 or TRBV12-4, the J call TRBJ2-1; 8 nucleotides match TRBD1. The CDR3 is made up of 15 amino acids.

The chain combines TRBV7-2 with TRBJ2-4; D is perhaps TRBD1 (7 bases). Germline V gives CDR1 SGHTA, CDR2 FQGNSA. V was pared by 5 bases and J by 8 bases, with 16 bases between. This CDR3 spans 14 amino acids. As DNA, the CDR3 is TGTGCCAGCAGCCAGACAGGGAGGAAGTACATTCAGTACTTC. This codes for CASSQTGRKYIQYF.

CDR3 amino acids: CASSYSDSRYGYTF. The CDR3 region has the DNA TGTGCCAGCAGTTACTCGGACTCACGCTATGGCTACACCTTC. V and J are TRBV6-5 and TRBJ1-2; no firm D call. CDR1 and CDR2 (germline): MNHEY, SVGAGI. This CDR3 contains 14 residues. V lost 0 bases to trimming and J lost 4 bases, with 9 bases between them.

The CDR3 nucleotides read TGTGCCAGCAGTTCCACCCGGGGACAAGGGTACGAGCAGTACTTC. Residues: CASSSTRGQGYEQYF. V usage is TRBV7-2 and J usage is TRBJ2-7, with D maybe TRBD1 (6 bases). V was trimmed by 6 bases and J by 4 bases, leaving 19 bases between them. This CDR3 is built from 15 residues. From germline, CDR1 is SGHTA and CDR2 FQGNSA.

In nucleotides, the CDR3 is TGTGCCATCACTGCTTGGGGGGCGGGGGATACGCAGTATTTT. Translating it yields CAITAWGAGDTQYF. The V and J genes are TRBV10-3 and TRBJ2-3; possibly TRBD1 or TRBD2 for D (6 bases each). CDR1 is ENHRY, CDR2 SYGVKD, per germline. The CDR3 loop spans 14 amino acids. Trimming took 7 bases from V and 6 from J, leaving 17 bases between them.

V gene TRBV10-1 combines with J gene TRBJ1-6, with 7 bases that match TRBD1. CDR1 is WNHNN, CDR2 SYGVQD, per germline (reference sequence). V trimming: 6 bases; J trimming: 4 bases; junction bases outside the gene matches: 0. The CDR3 is 13 residues long. CDR3: CASRQGYNSPLHF. The DNA of the CDR3 is TGCGCCAGCAGACAGGGGTATAATTCACCCCTCCACTTT.

The chain combines TRBV30 with TRBJ1-2; weak D call: TRBD1 (5 bases). Germline V gene data show CDR1 as GTSNPN and CDR2 as SVGIG (reference sequence). This CDR3 region has 12 residues. The V gene lost 2 bases and the J gene lost 6 bases, with 10 bases spanning the gap. CDR3 amino acids: CAWSRRADGYTF. The DNA of the CDR3 is TGTGCCTGGAGTCGCAGGGCGGATGGCTACACCTTC.

J is TRBJ2-3 and V is TRBV5-1, with 7 bases identical to TRBD2. CDR1 and CDR2 from the germline V gene are SGHRS and YFSETQ. This CDR3 is 15 amino acids long. V shed 4 bases and J 2 bases; nucleotides not matched to a gene: 7. In nucleotides, the CDR3 is TGCGCCAGCAGCGCCGGACTAGTTCCCACAGATACGCAGTATTTT. The encoded protein is CASSAGLVPTDTQYF.

The V call is TRBV5-1, the J call TRBJ1-4; D gene ambiguous. V lost 0 bases and J lost 7, with 13 bases in between. This CDR3 has 15 amino acids. Germline CDR1 is SGHRS and CDR2 is YFSETQ. CDR3 in DNA: TGCGCCAGCAGCTTGGGAACTGTCCCGGCTGAAAAACTGTTTTTT. Protein product: CASSLGTVPAEKLFF. The full variable domain, rest sourced from reference TRBV5-1 and TRBJ1-4, is KAGVTQTPRYLIKTRGQQVTLSCSPISGHRSVSWYQQTPGQGLQFLFEYFSETQRNKGNFPGRFSGRQFSNSRSEMNVSTLELGDSALYLCASSLGTVPAEKLFFGSGTQLSVL.

This clonotype was detected a few times. The gene calls are TRBV6-5 and TRBJ1-3; D ambiguous. V shed 0 bases and J shed 0 bases, with 6 bases lying between them. CDR1 and CDR2 from the germline V gene are MNHEY and SVGAGI. The CDR3 sequence is 15 residues long. CDR3 residues: CASSYSVNSGNTIYF. The CDR3 DNA reads as TGTGCCAGCAGTTACTCAGTGAACTCTGGAAACACCATATATTTT.

The CDR3 region is CASSKNRGSTDTQYF. CDR3 nucleotide sequence: TGTGCCAGCAGCAAGAACAGGGGAAGCACAGATACGCAGTATTTT. The V gene is TRBV7-9, the J gene TRBJ2-3; TRBD1 aligns across 7 bases. V shed 5 bases and J 0 bases; nucleotides not matched to a gene: 5. CDR3 size: 15 residues. Germline CDR1 and CDR2: SEHNR and FQNEAQ (reference sequence).

This clonotype was observed many times. The J gene is TRBJ2-4, the V gene TRBV20-1; no definite D call. V dropped 0 bases and J dropped 0 bases, with 9 bases sitting between them. The germline gives CDR1 DFQATT, CDR2 SNEGSKA (reference sequence). This CDR3 is 15 amino acids long. The CDR3 region has the DNA TGCAGTGCTAGAGAAACTGTTTTAGCCAAAAACATTCAGTACTTC. This sequence encodes CSARETVLAKNIQYF.

The chain joins TRBV7-6 to TRBJ2-7; D assignment may be TRBD1 or TRBD2 (5 bases each). This CDR3 comprises 13 residues. From germline, CDR1 is SGHVS and CDR2 FNYEAQ. Trimming cost V 1 base and J 7 bases, with 11 bases left between them. CDR3 sequence: CASSLGGEGEQYF. In nucleotides, the CDR3 is TGTGCCAGCAGCTTAGGAGGGGAAGGGGAGCAGTACTTC.

V and J are TRBV20-1 and TRBJ2-7, with D possibly being TRBD1 (5 bases). Germline CDR1 is DFQATT and CDR2 is SNEGSKA (reference sequence). The CDR3 is 13 amino acids. Trimming took 3 bases from V and 5 from J, leaving 14 bases between them. CDR3 nucleotides: TGCAGTGCTAGCGACCAGGGCCCGGACGAGCAGTACTTC. This encodes CSASDQGPDEQYF.

This clonotype was observed a few times. This chain connects TRBV7-2 to TRBJ2-5; perhaps TRBD2 as D (5 bases). The CDR3 sequence is 14 residues long. V was shortened by 2 bases and J by 5 bases, with 12 bases between the two germline ends. CDR1 and CDR2 (germline): SGHTA, FQGNSA. This CDR3 reads CASSLRLASETQYF. CDR3 DNA: TGTGCCAGCAGCTTACGGCTAGCCTCGGAGACCCAGTACTTC. Looking up the rest from reference TRBV7-2 and TRBJ2-5 gives the full variable domain: GAGVSQSPSNKVTEKGKDVELRCDPISGHTALYWYRQSLGQGLEFLIYFQGNSAPDKSGLPSDRFSAERTGGSVSTLTIQRTQQEDSAVYLCASSLRLASETQYFGPGTRLLVL.

The genes are TRBV28 and TRBJ2-7; 9 nucleotides match TRBD1. V gave up 5 bases and J gave up 2 bases; unmatched junction bases: 7. The CDR3 has 15 amino acids. Per germline, CDR1 MDHEN and CDR2 SYDVKM. This chain's CDR3 is CASSRGDRATYEQYF. In DNA form, the CDR3 reads TGTGCCAGCAGTCGCGGGGACAGGGCTACCTACGAGCAGTACTTC.

This clonotype showed up just a few times. V usage is TRBV5-1 and J usage is TRBJ2-1; 7 nucleotides agree with TRBD2. CDR3 length: 14 amino acids. The J segment lost 7 bases and the V segment lost 2 bases, leaving 6 bases of the junction unmatched. Germline V gene sequence: CDR1 SGHRS, CDR2 YFSETQ. The CDR3 loop reads CASSFPGAGNEQFF. The CDR3, as DNA: TGCGCCAGCAGCTTCCCGGGAGCGGGGAATGAGCAGTTCTTC.

This clonotype appeared a few times. The chain couples TRBV6-2 or TRBV6-3 to TRBJ1-4; D is unclear. Germline V gives CDR1 MNHEY, CDR2 SVGEGT. This CDR3 is built from 14 residues. V lost 4 bases and J lost 6, with 12 bases in between. Here the CDR3 reads CASSFPTPDEKLFF. In DNA form, the CDR3 reads TGTGCCAGCAGTTTCCCAACACCGGATGAAAAACTGTTTTTT.

The chain employs TRBV2 and TRBJ1-6; D possibly corresponds to TRBD1 (6 bases). V lost 7 bases, J lost 6 bases, and 19 bases lay in between. Per the germline V gene, CDR1 is SNHLY and CDR2 is FYNNEI. The CDR3 has 16 residues. CDR3 residues: CASIPQAQGINSPLHF. The CDR3 DNA follows: TGTGCCAGCATCCCCCAAGCCCAGGGGATTAATTCACCCCTCCACTTT.